The clone carrying this T cell receptor beta chain was seen more than once but under ten times. The antigen remains undetermined. The PCR ran on 60 Vbeta and 13 Jbeta primers. TCRdb's table, derived via immunoSEQ multiplex PCR, lists solely in-frame clones and lacks some. The data contain under 200,000 clones, approximately 80% of them singletons. This sample was taken from a study of cytomegalovirus exposure and HLA in healthy donors. Study context: A preliminary data release comprised tens of millions of unique TCRs obtained from HLA-typed donors.

The germline gives CDR1 GTSNPN, CDR2 SVGIG (reference sequence). The CDR3 has 17 residues. The V and J ends lost 3 bases and 7 bases, in that order; junction bases with no gene match: 13. General study results and limits: Using a false discovery rate of 0.05, a later analysis showed that approximately 16,000 TCR beta sequences were associated with HLA alleles. V segments that were indistinguishable, TRBV6-2 and TRBV6-3 among them, were omitted from analysis.

The chain carries TRBV30 and TRBJ1-6, with TRBD1 matching 9 bases. This TCR was sampled from a man aged 25-45 years in good health and CMV-seronegative. The sample consisted of PBMCs. The CDR3 loop reads CAWSQARTDRGNSPLHF. The CDR3 bases are TGTGCCTGGAGCCAAGCAAGGACAGACAGGGGGAATTCACCCCTCCACTTT.